Below are 23 T cell receptor beta chains sequenced from a single sample in a study of blood T cells in healthy people across ages. Sample-barcoded 5' priming and a J-beta primer mix drove a second PCR of about 6 to 12 cycles. TCRdb ran MiXCR on the 5' RACE reads and lists one entry per CDR3 protein. The repertoire consists of hundreds of thousands of distinct CDR3 sequences, with approximately 49% occurring once and the leading ten covering about a third. What was sequenced was blood. Every receptor here comes from a woman aged 60-70 years in good health.

This clonotype showed up just a few times. The J gene is TRBJ2-1, the V gene TRBV3-1; 9 bases are shared with TRBD1. Germline CDR1 is LGHDT and CDR2 is YNNKEL (reference sequence). The CDR3 consists of 17 residues. Losses at the gene ends were 0 bases for V and 4 bases for J; bases not matched to a gene: 7. This CDR3 reads CASSQEFGTGTYNEQFF. In DNA form, the CDR3 reads TGTGCCAGCAGCCAAGAATTCGGGACAGGGACTTACAATGAGCAGTTCTTC.

The chain carries TRBV7-2 and TRBJ2-2; D possibly uses TRBD1 or TRBD2 (5 bases each). CDR1 SGHTA and CDR2 FQGNSA come from the germline V gene. V was clipped by 2 bases and J by 1 base, with 8 bases between them. This CDR3 has 15 residues. This CDR3 is CASSLRGRNTGELFF. CDR3 bases: TGTGCCAGCAGCTTACGGGGACGGAACACCGGGGAGCTGTTTTTT.

This clonotype turned up a few times. V usage is TRBV10-3 and J usage is TRBJ2-7; D ambiguous. Trimming removed 4 bases at V and 7 bases at J, with 14 bases between. Germline assignment: CDR1 ENHRY and CDR2 SYGVKD. The CDR3 spans 13 residues. Here the CDR3 DNA reads TGTGCCATCAGTGGTCCGGGCCGGCAAGAGCAGTACTTC. Its translation: CAISGPGRQEQYF.

This clonotype was recorded at least ten times. The chain has TRBV7-9 and TRBJ2-7; 10 positions agree with TRBD1. This CDR3 contains 14 residues. The germline V gene encodes CDR1 SEHNR and CDR2 FQNEAQ (reference sequence). V gave up 8 bases and J gave up 6 bases; unmatched junction bases: 10. The CDR3 protein is CASATGGVSSEQYF. DNA of the CDR3: TGTGCCAGCGCGACAGGGGGCGTAAGCAGCGAGCAGTACTTC.

The J gene is TRBJ2-3, the V gene TRBV14; TRBD2 matches 8 bases. This CDR3 region has 15 residues. Germline V lookup: CDR1 SGHDN, CDR2 FVKESK. V dropped 4 bases and J dropped 4; count of bases not matched to a gene: 7. The CDR3 bases are TGTGCCAGCAGCCCCAACGGGGGGGACCCAGATACGCAGTATTTT. Protein sequence: CASSPNGGDPDTQYF. Using reference TRBV14 and TRBJ2-3 for the parts outside the CDR3, the full variable domain is EAGVTQFPSHSVIEKGQTVTLRCDPISGHDNLYWYRRVMGKEIKFLLHFVKESKQDESGMPNNRFLAERTGGTYSTLKVQPAELEDSGVYFCASSPNGGDPDTQYFGPGTRLTVL.

Details on this clonotype: Its ends do not fully match the called genes, so a read error is possible. This sequence joins TRBV24-1 and TRBJ2-1; tentative D call: TRBD2 (6 bases). This CDR3 region has 14 residues. In germline, CDR1 is KGHDR, CDR2 SFDVKD. The CDR3 coding sequence is TGCGCCACCAGTGATTTCCGGGGGACCGATGAGCAGTTCTTC. Translated, it gives CATSDFRGTDEQFF.

The J gene is TRBJ2-3, the V gene TRBV7-9; 10 positions match TRBD2. Per the germline V gene, CDR1 is SEHNR and CDR2 is FQNEAQ (reference sequence). The CDR3 consists of 15 residues. The ends lost 5 bases at V and 4 bases at J; junction bases unmatched: 6. The CDR3 DNA reads TGTGCCAGCAGCGGGATAGCGGGAGGTGCAGATACGCAGTATTTT. Translating it yields CASSGIAGGADTQYF.

This clonotype has just a few counts. The chain has TRBV20-1 and TRBJ2-4, with D unclear. With the DNA end fitting TRBJ2-7 better, the J assignment may be wrong. The CDR3 covers 10 residues. Germline CDR1 and CDR2: DFQATT and SNEGSKA (reference sequence). The CDR3 protein is CSVTSYEQYF. CDR3 sequence (DNA): TGCAGTGTTACCTCCTACGAGCAGTACTTC.

The V and J genes are TRBV4-2 and TRBJ2-1; D call uncertain. With 2 bases removed from V and 0 bases from J, the gap between germline ends came to 11 bases. Per germline, CDR1 LGHNA and CDR2 YNFKEQ. There are 16 residues in the CDR3. Here the CDR3 DNA reads TGTGCCAGCAGCCAACCGACTGGAAGCTCCTACAATGAGCAGTTCTTC. Amino acid sequence: CASSQPTGSSYNEQFF.

This clonotype was detected only a few times. The genes are TRBV18 and TRBJ1-6; 8 bases are shared with TRBD1. The CDR3 is 14 amino acids. Germline CDR1 KGHSH, CDR2 LQKENI. V lost 5 bases and J lost 8; bases outside the gene matches: 5. This CDR3 reads CASSTTGEDSPLHF. The CDR3, as DNA: TGTGCCAGCTCAACGACAGGGGAGGATTCACCCCTCCACTTT.

The chain has TRBV20-1 and TRBJ2-5; the D gene is possibly TRBD1 (5 bases). Near its end, the DNA agrees better with TRBJ2-7, so the J call may be wrong. Germline V lookup: CDR1 DFQATT, CDR2 SNEGSKA (reference sequence). The length of the CDR3 is 15 residues. The CDR3 DNA follows: TGCAGTGCCCATAAGACGGGCAGGGTCTTCTACGAGCAGTACTTC. Amino acid sequence: CSAHKTGRVFYEQYF.

The sample holds a few counts of this clonotype. CDR3 residues: CSARDPDSSYNEQFF. In DNA, the CDR3 is TGCAGTGCGAGGGACCCGGATAGCTCCTACAATGAGCAGTTCTTC. The chain is built from TRBV20-1 and TRBJ2-1; TRBD1 or TRBD2 may be the D gene (5 bases each). Trimming left V 6 bases short and J 0 bases short, with 15 bases between. The CDR3 consists of 15 residues. The germline V gene encodes CDR1 DFQATT and CDR2 SNEGSKA (reference sequence).

The chain joins TRBV20-1 to TRBJ1-5; D is ambiguous. Germline V gene data show CDR1 as DFQATT and CDR2 as SNEGSKA (reference sequence). CDR3 size: 12 residues. Between the trimmed V and J ends, which lost 3 bases and 6 bases, there was a span of 9 bases. The DNA for the CDR3 is TGCAGTGCTAGTTCGGCTGTTCAGCCCCAGCATTTT. Encoded protein: CSASSAVQPQHF.

This clonotype showed up just a few times. The chain carries TRBV28 and TRBJ2-3; D is unclear. The V end lost 3 bases, the J end lost 7 bases, and 8 bases lay between the germline ends. Germline V gene sequence: CDR1 MDHEN, CDR2 SYDVKM. The CDR3 spans 12 residues. The CDR3 DNA follows: TGTGCCAGCAGTTTTCAAGGGAATACGCAGTATTTT. This encodes CASSFQGNTQYF.

This clonotype was observed at least ten times. This rearrangement joins TRBV27 to TRBJ1-2; D is unclear. CDR3 size: 14 residues. From germline, CDR1 is MNHEY and CDR2 SMNVEV (reference sequence). The V end lost 6 bases, the J end lost 4 bases, and 15 bases lay between the germline ends. The CDR3 bases are TGTGCCAGCAGGCAGGACGGAAGCTTCTATGGCTACACCTTC. Protein product: CASRQDGSFYGYTF.

The table lists this clonotype with many counts. The rearrangement joins TRBV3-1 to TRBJ2-1, with 9 bases that match TRBD2. The trim removed 4 bases at V and 13 bases at J, leaving 8 bases unmatched. CDR3 size: 13 residues. Germline lookup yields CDR1 LGHDT and CDR2 YNNKEL (reference sequence). DNA of the CDR3: TGTGCCAGCAGCCCGGCCCTAGCGGGACTTCAGTTCTTC. It encodes CASSPALAGLQFF.

The V call is TRBV5-1, the J call TRBJ2-1; no reliable D call. V gave up 4 bases and J gave up 6 bases, with 11 bases separating them. The germline gives CDR1 SGHRS, CDR2 YFSETQ. CDR3 length: 13 residues. CDR3 in DNA: TGCGCCAGCAGCCCCGACCCTTCCAATGAGCAGTTCTTC. Translating gives CASSPDPSNEQFF.

The chain is built from TRBV28 and TRBJ1-1; D unclear. The V gene's germline CDR1 is MDHEN and CDR2 SYDVKM. The CDR3 is 12 residues long. Trimming took off 5 bases at V and 5 bases at J, with 9 bases between the two ends. The CDR3 reads CASSLLTTEAFF. CDR3 in DNA: TGTGCCAGCAGTCTATTAACTACTGAAGCTTTCTTT.

The chain employs TRBV20-1 and TRBJ2-1; D may be TRBD1 (6 bases). TRBJ2-7 matches the DNA end more closely, so the J call is doubtful. The CDR3 loop spans 15 amino acids. Germline V lookup: CDR1 DFQATT, CDR2 SNEGSKA (reference sequence). Here the CDR3 reads CSAPERGRGSNEQYF. For the CDR3, the DNA is TGCAGTGCCCCAGAAAGGGGGAGAGGCTCCAATGAGCAGTACTTC.

This clonotype was observed once. The CDR3 coding sequence is TGTGCCAGCAGTATAGCGTTTGCCGATACGCAGTATTTT. Its protein product is CASSIAFADTQYF. The J gene is TRBJ2-3, the V gene TRBV7-9, with D possibly TRBD2 on 5 matching bases. CDR1 is SEHNR and CDR2 is FQNEAQ in the germline V gene (reference sequence). The CDR3 loop spans 13 amino acids. V lost 6 bases and J lost 6, with 13 bases in between.

This rearrangement joins TRBV6-6 to TRBJ1-5; 7 bases are shared with TRBD1. There are 17 residues in the CDR3. V gave up 6 bases and J gave up 1 base; unmatched junction bases: 12. The germline V gene encodes CDR1 MNHNY and CDR2 SVGAGI (reference sequence). In nucleotides, the CDR3 is TGTGCCAGCAGCCCACCGGGACAGACTAGGAGCAATCAGCCCCAGCATTTT. It is translated as CASSPPGQTRSNQPQHF.

A few counts support this clonotype. The chain recombines TRBV4-3 with TRBJ1-4; D is perhaps TRBD1 (6 bases). The length of the CDR3 is 16 residues. CDR1 and CDR2 from the germline V gene are LGHNA and YSLEER. V lost 3 bases to trimming and J lost 7 bases, with 18 bases between them. For the CDR3, the DNA is TGCGCCAGCAGCCAGGCTAATACAGGGTTCGGTGAAAAACTGTTTTTT. This translates into CASSQANTGFGEKLFF.

The chain has TRBV7-3 and TRBJ2-3, with 11 bases matching TRBD2. Trimming at V came to 0 bases and at J to 3 bases, leaving 14 bases not matched to a gene. The CDR3 has 20 residues. Germline CDR1 is SGHTA and CDR2 is FQGTGA. The CDR3 spells CASSLTRLAGGGAVTDTQYF. For the CDR3, the DNA is TGTGCCAGCAGCTTAACGCGTCTAGCGGGAGGTGGGGCCGTAACAGATACGCAGTATTTT.